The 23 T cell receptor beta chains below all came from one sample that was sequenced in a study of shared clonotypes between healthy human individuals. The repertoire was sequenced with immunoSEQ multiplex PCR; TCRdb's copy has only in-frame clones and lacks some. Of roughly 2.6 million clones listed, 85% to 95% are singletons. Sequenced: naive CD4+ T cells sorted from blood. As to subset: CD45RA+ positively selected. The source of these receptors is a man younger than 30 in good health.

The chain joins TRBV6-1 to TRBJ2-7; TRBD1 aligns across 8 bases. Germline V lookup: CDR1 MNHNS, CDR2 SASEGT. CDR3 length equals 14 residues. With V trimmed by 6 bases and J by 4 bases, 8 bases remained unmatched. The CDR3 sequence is CASSTQGGIYEQYF. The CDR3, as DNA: TGTGCCAGCAGCACACAGGGGGGAATATACGAGCAGTACTTC.

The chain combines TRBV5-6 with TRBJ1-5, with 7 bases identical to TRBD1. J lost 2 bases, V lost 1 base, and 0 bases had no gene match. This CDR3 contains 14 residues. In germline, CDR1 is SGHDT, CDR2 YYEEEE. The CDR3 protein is CASSLTGGNQPQHF. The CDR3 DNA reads TGTGCCAGCAGCTTGACAGGGGGCAATCAGCCCCAGCATTTT.

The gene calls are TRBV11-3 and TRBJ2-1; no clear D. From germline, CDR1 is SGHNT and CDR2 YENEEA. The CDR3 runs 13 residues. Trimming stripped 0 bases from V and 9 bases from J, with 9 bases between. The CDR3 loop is CASSLDRVGEQFF. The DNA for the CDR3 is TGTGCCAGCAGCTTAGACCGGGTCGGTGAGCAGTTCTTC. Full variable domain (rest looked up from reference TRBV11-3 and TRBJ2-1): EAGVVQSPRYKIIEKKQPVAFWCNPISGHNTLYWYLQNLGQGPELLIRYENEEAVDDSQLPKDRFSAERLKGVDSTLKIQPAELGDSAVYLCASSLDRVGEQFFGPGTRLTVL.

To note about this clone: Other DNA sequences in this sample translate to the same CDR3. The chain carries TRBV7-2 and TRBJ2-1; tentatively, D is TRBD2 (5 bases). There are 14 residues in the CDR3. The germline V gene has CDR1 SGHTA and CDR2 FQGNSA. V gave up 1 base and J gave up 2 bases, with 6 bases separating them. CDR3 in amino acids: CASSLGRAYNEQFF. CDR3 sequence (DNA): TGTGCCAGCAGCTTAGGGCGGGCCTACAATGAGCAGTTCTTC.

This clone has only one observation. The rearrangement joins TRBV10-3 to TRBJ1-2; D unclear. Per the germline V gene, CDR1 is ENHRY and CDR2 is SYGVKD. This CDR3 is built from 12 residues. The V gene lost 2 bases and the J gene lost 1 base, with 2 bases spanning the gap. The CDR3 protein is CAISEINYGYTF. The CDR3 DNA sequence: TGTGCCATCAGTGAGATTAACTATGGCTACACCTTC.

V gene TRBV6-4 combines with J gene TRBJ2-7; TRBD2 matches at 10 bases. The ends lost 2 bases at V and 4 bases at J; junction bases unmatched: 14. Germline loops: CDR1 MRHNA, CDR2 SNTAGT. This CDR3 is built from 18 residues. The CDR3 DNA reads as TGTGCCAGCAGTGACGGGCTAGCGGGGGCCCGCGAATTTTACGAGCAGTACTTC. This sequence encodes CASSDGLAGAREFYEQYF.

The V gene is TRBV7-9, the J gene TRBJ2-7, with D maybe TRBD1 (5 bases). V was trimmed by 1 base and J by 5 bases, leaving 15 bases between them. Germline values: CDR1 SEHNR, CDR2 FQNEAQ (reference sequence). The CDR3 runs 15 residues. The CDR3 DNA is TGTGCCAGCAGCTTAGGAAGCAGGGATGCCGACGAGCAGTACTTC. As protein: CASSLGSRDADEQYF.

The CDR3 sequence: CASSRLTGVLFSSTDTQYF. CDR3 DNA: TGTGCCAGCAGCCGTCTCACAGGGGTCTTATTCTCTAGCACAGATACGCAGTATTTT. The J gene is TRBJ2-3, the V gene TRBV7-2, with 7 bases aligning to TRBD1. The germline CDR1 and CDR2 sequences are SGHTA and FQGNSA. The length of the CDR3 is 19 residues. Trimming at V came to 5 bases and at J to 0 bases, leaving 17 bases not matched to a gene.

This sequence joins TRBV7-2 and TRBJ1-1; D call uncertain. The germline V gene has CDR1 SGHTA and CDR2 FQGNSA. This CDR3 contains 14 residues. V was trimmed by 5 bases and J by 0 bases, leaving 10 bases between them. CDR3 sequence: CASSSRTLNTEAFF. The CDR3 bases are TGTGCCAGCAGCAGCAGGACTTTGAACACTGAAGCTTTCTTT.

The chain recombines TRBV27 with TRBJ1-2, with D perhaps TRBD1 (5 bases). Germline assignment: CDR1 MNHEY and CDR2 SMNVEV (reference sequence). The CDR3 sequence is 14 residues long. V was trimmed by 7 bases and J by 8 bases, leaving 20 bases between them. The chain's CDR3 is CASIPGGGPGGYTF. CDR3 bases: TGTGCCAGCATCCCTGGGGGAGGCCCGGGGGGCTACACCTTC.

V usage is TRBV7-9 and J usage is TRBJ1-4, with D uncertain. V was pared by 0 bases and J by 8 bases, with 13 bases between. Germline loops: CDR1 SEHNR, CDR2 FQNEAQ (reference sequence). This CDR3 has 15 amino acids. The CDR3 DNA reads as TGTGCCAGCAGCTTAGCGTCGGTCTTAAGGGAAAAACTGTTTTTT. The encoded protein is CASSLASVLREKLFF.

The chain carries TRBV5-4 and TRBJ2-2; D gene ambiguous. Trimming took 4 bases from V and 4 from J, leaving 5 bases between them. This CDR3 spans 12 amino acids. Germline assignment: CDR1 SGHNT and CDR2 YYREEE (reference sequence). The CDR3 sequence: CASSVATGELFF. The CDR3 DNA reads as TGTGCCAGCAGCGTTGCCACCGGGGAGCTGTTTTTT.

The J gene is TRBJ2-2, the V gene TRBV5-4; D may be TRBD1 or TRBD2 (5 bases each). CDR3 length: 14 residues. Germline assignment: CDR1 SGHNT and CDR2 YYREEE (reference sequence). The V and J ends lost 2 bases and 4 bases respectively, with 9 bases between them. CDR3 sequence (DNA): TGTGCCAGCAGCTTAGGGACGAGCACCGGGGAGCTGTTTTTT. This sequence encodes CASSLGTSTGELFF.

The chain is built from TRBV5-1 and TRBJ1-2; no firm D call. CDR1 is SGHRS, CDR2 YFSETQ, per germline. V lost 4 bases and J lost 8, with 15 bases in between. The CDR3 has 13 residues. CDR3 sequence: CASSPASTVGYTF. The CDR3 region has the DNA TGCGCCAGCAGCCCGGCCAGCACAGTAGGCTACACCTTC.

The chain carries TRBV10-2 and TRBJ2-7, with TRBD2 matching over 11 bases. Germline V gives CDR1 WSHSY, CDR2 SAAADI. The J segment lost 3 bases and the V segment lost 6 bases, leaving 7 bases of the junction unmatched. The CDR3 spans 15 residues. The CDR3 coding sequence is TGCGCCAGCAGGGTAGCGGGAGGGCCTTTCTACGAGCAGTACTTC. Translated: CASRVAGGPFYEQYF.

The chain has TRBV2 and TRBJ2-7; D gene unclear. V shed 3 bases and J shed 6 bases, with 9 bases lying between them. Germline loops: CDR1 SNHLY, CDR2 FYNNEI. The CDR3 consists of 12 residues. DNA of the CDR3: TGTGCCAGCAGTGATGTTGGGTTCGAGCAGTACTTC. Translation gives CASSDVGFEQYF.

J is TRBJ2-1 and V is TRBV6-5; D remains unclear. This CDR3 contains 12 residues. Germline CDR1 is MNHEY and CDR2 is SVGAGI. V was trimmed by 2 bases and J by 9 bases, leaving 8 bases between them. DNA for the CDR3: TGTGCCAGCAGTTACGTTGGCGGTGAGCAGTTCTTC. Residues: CASSYVGGEQFF.

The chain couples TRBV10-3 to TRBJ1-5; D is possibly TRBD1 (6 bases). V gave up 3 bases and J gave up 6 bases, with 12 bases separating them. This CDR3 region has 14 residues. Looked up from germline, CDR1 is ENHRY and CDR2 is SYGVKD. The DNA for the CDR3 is TGTGCCATCAGTGACAACAGGGATGGTCAGCCCCAGCATTTT. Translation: CAISDNRDGQPQHF.

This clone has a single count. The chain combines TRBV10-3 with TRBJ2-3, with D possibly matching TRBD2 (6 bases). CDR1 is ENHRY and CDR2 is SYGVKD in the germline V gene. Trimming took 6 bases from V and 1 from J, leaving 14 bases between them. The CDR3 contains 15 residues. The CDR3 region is CAISLGAGGTDTQYF. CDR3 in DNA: TGTGCCATCAGCCTCGGAGCGGGCGGCACAGATACGCAGTATTTT.

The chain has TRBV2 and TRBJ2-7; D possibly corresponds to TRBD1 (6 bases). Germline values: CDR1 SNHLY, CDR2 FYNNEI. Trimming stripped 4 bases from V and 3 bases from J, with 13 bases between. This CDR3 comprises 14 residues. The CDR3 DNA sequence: TGTGCCAGCAGTGGATGGGACACGTTCTACGAGCAGTACTTC. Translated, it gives CASSGWDTFYEQYF.

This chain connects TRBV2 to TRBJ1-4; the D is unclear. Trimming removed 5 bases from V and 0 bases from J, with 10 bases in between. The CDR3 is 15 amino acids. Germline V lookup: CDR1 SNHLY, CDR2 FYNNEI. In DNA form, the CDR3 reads TGTGCCAGCAGTTTTCAGCGGGCAACTAATGAAAAACTGTTTTTT. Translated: CASSFQRATNEKLFF.

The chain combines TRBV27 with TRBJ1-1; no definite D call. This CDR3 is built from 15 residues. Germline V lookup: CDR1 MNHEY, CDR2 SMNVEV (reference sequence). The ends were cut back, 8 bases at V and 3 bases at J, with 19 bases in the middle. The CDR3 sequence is CASRSGPPRDTEAFF. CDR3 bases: TGTGCCAGCCGGAGCGGGCCCCCTCGGGACACTGAAGCTTTCTTT.

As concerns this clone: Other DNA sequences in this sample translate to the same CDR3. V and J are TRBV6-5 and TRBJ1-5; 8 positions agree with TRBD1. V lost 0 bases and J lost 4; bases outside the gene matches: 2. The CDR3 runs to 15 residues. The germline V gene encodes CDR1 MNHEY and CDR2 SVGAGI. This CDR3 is CASSYSDRANQPQHF. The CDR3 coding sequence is TGTGCCAGCAGTTACTCGGACAGGGCTAATCAGCCCCAGCATTTT.